The 13 T cell receptor beta chains below all came from one sample that was sequenced in a study of early T cells in non-severe SARS-CoV-2 infection. MiXCR was run by TCRdb on the 5' RACE reads, yielding one entry per CDR3 protein. The sample lists tens of thousands of distinct CDR3 sequences, around 5.7% seen once, with around an eighth in the top ten. Material: whole blood. The source is an adult who was a healthcare worker with PCR-confirmed SARS-CoV-2 infection or an uninfected control (not recorded which).

In this sample, this clonotype turned up many times. This sequence joins TRBV28 and TRBJ1-1; D gene unclear. Trimming removed 2 bases from V and 0 bases from J, with 10 bases in between. CDR3 length equals 15 residues. CDR1 is MDHEN, CDR2 SYDVKM, per germline. The CDR3 region has the DNA TGTGCCAGCAGTTTACTGAGCATCATGAACACTGAAGCTTTCTTT. Translated, it gives CASSLLSIMNTEAFF.

The chain joins TRBV12-3 or TRBV12-4 to TRBJ1-5; possible D gene TRBD1, 6 bases. V lost 3 bases to trimming and J lost 0 bases, with 9 bases between them. CDR3 length equals 15 residues. The CDR3 DNA reads as TGTGCCAGCAGTTTCATGGGGGCTAGCAATCAGCCCCAGCATTTT. It codes for CASSFMGASNQPQHF.

This clonotype was seen only a few times. This chain connects TRBV24-1 to TRBJ2-1; D not certain. Germline CDR1 reads KGHDR; CDR2 reads SFDVKD. The V gene lost 9 bases and the J gene lost 4 bases, with 12 bases spanning the gap. CDR3 length: 13 amino acids. The CDR3 protein is CATQGFEYNEQFF. The CDR3 DNA follows: TGTGCCACCCAAGGATTTGAATACAATGAGCAGTTCTTC.

The sample holds many counts of this clonotype. The chain combines TRBV29-1 with TRBJ1-2; D is perhaps TRBD1 (6 bases). The germline V and J ends were trimmed by 4 bases and 3 bases, with 12 bases remaining between them. The V gene's germline CDR1 is SQVTM and CDR2 ANQGSEA. This CDR3 region has 13 residues. The CDR3 reads CSVVTGGDYGYTF. CDR3 DNA sequence: TGCAGCGTTGTTACCGGGGGCGACTATGGCTACACCTTC.

This clonotype was recorded many times. The rearrangement joins TRBV5-1 to TRBJ1-6, with D unresolved. V was cut by 7 bases and J by 0 bases, with 17 bases left in between. The CDR3 sequence is 17 residues long. Germline loops: CDR1 SGHRS, CDR2 YFSETQ. The CDR3 region has the DNA TGCGCCAGCCGACGACTTAGCTTGGGCTCCTATAATTCACCCCTCCACTTT. As protein: CASRRLSLGSYNSPLHF.

Ten or more counts support this clonotype. V gene TRBV7-8 combines with J gene TRBJ1-1, with D unresolved. The germline gives CDR1 SGHVS, CDR2 FQNEAQ. The CDR3 is made up of 16 amino acids. The V and J ends lost 2 bases and 6 bases respectively, with 19 bases between them. The CDR3 protein is CASSLNFMGSTPEAFF. In DNA, the CDR3 is TGTGCCAGCAGCTTAAACTTTATGGGCAGTACCCCTGAAGCTTTCTTT.

In this sample, this clonotype turned up many times. The J gene is TRBJ1-2, the V gene TRBV11-2; a weak D match, TRBD1 (5 bases). The germline V gene encodes CDR1 SGHAT and CDR2 FQNNGV. The V end lost 4 bases, the J end lost 8 bases, and 26 bases lay between the germline ends. The CDR3 has 17 amino acids. CDR3 in DNA: TGTGCCAGCAGCTCCCGGGGGGGTACAGGACGGCCTTCGGGCTACACCTTC. Its translation is CASSSRGGTGRPSGYTF.

This clonotype came up many times. This chain joins TRBV5-1 and TRBJ1-1; TRBD1 is a possible D gene (6 bases). Germline-derived CDR1 and CDR2 are SGHRS and YFSETQ. The germline V and J ends were trimmed by 1 base and 0 bases, with 10 bases remaining between them. The CDR3 extends over 15 amino acids. CDR3: CASSLQGQMNTEAFF. CDR3 coding DNA: TGCGCCAGCAGCTTGCAGGGGCAAATGAACACTGAAGCTTTCTTT.

This clonotype was seen many times. The chain recombines TRBV15 with TRBJ2-1, with D possibly TRBD2 on 6 matching bases. The CDR3 has 15 residues. Germline CDR1 reads LNHNV; CDR2 reads YYDKDF (reference sequence). Trimming left V 3 bases short and J 9 bases short, with 18 bases between. The CDR3 is CATSSGTHFRSEQFF. In DNA form, the CDR3 reads TGTGCCACCAGCAGCGGGACTCATTTCCGTAGTGAGCAGTTCTTC.

At least ten counts were recorded for this clonotype. The V gene is TRBV7-3, the J gene TRBJ2-3; 12 bases are a match to TRBD2. The CDR3 length is 18 residues. The ends lost 0 bases at V and 2 bases at J; junction bases unmatched: 6. In germline, CDR1 is SGHTA, CDR2 FQGTGA. CDR3: CASSLTASGGAITDTQYF. Written as DNA, the CDR3 is TGTGCCAGCAGCTTAACAGCTAGCGGGGGGGCCATCACAGATACGCAGTATTTT.

The sample holds a few counts of this clonotype. J is TRBJ1-2 and V is TRBV5-1; 9 nucleotides align to TRBD1. The CDR3 has 14 amino acids. Trimming cost V 4 bases and J 4 bases; bases outside gene matches: 5. CDR1 is SGHRS and CDR2 is YFSETQ in the germline V gene. The CDR3 is CASSPGQGTYGYTF. The CDR3 coding sequence is TGCGCCAGCAGCCCGGGACAGGGTACCTATGGCTACACCTTC.

This clonotype was observed at least ten times. The CDR3 sequence is CASSHIAGDTDTQYF. The CDR3 DNA is TGTGCCAGCAGCCATATAGCGGGGGACACAGATACGCAGTATTTT. The V call is TRBV7-8, the J call TRBJ2-3; 9 bases are shared with TRBD2. Germline-derived CDR1 and CDR2 are SGHVS and FQNEAQ. J gave up 2 bases and V 5 bases, and 5 bases lay outside the gene matches. The CDR3 contains 15 residues.

This clonotype has just a few counts. The rearrangement joins TRBV6-5 to TRBJ1-1; D unclear. CDR3 size: 11 residues. Germline assignment: CDR1 MNHEY and CDR2 SVGAGI. V was trimmed by 6 bases and J by 6 bases, leaving 8 bases between them. The CDR3 protein is CASSPGAEAFF. CDR3 in DNA: TGTGCCAGCAGCCCTGGGGCTGAAGCTTTCTTT.